The 30 T cell receptor beta chains below were found in one sample sequenced in a study of T cell responses to AZD1222 COVID-19 vaccine. TCRdb keeps only in-frame clones here, not all; method: immunoSEQ multiplex PCR. Counted here are 110,000 to 150,000 clones, approximately 92% occurring once; the ten biggest clones make up over 1.5%. Specimen: peripheral blood, collected on day 0 of AZD1222 vaccination. The receptor source for this set is an adult in good health.

Only a few counts were recorded for this clone. This rearrangement joins TRBV18 to TRBJ1-5, with a weak D call TRBD1 (6 bases). Trimming took off 8 bases at V and 7 bases at J, with 15 bases between the two ends. The V gene's germline CDR1 is KGHSH and CDR2 LQKENI. The CDR3 spans 13 residues. The CDR3 loop reads CASLREGGQPQHF. Written as DNA, the CDR3 is TGTGCCAGCCTCAGAGAGGGGGGACAGCCCCAGCATTTT.

CDR3 DNA: TGTGCCAGCAGCTTGGGCCGGGACTACGAGCAGTACTTC. It is translated as CASSLGRDYEQYF. The chain couples TRBV11-1 to TRBJ2-7, with D maybe TRBD2 (5 bases). Trimming took 3 bases from V and 3 from J, leaving 9 bases between them. Germline lookup yields CDR1 SGHAT and CDR2 FQDESV (reference sequence). CDR3 length: 13 amino acids.

The rearrangement uses TRBV5-1 and TRBJ2-2; 8 bases match TRBD1. The CDR3 spans 16 residues. The J segment lost 5 bases and the V segment lost 4 bases, leaving 10 bases of the junction unmatched. Germline assignment: CDR1 SGHRS and CDR2 YFSETQ. The CDR3 DNA is TGCGCCAGCAGCCAAACCGGGACAGGAGGGACCGGGGAGCTGTTTTTT. It encodes CASSQTGTGGTGELFF.

The gene calls are TRBV7-9 and TRBJ1-6; D gene ambiguous. Trimming took off 6 bases at V and 0 bases at J, with 6 bases between the two ends. This CDR3 comprises 14 residues. CDR1 is SEHNR, CDR2 FQNEAQ, per germline (reference sequence). CDR3 in amino acids: CASRRDSYNSPLHF. As DNA, the CDR3 is TGTGCCAGCAGAAGGGACTCCTATAATTCACCCCTCCACTTT. The variable domain in full, with the rest retrieved from reference TRBV7-9 and TRBJ1-6, is DTGVSQNPRHKITKRGQNVTFRCDPISEHNRLYWYRQTLGQGPEFLTYFQNEAQLEKSRLLSDRFSAERPKGSFSTLEIQRTEQGDSAMYLCASRRDSYNSPLHFGNGTRLTVT.

The chain uses TRBV5-6 and TRBJ2-5, with D tentatively TRBD1 (5 bases). Per germline, CDR1 SGHDT and CDR2 YYEEEE. The length of the CDR3 is 14 residues. V was clipped by 3 bases and J by 6 bases, with 15 bases between them. Here the CDR3 reads CASSWGFAPKTQYF. For the CDR3, the DNA is TGTGCCAGCAGCTGGGGCTTCGCTCCGAAGACCCAGTACTTC.

V is TRBV5-1 and J is TRBJ2-7; TRBD2 is a possible D gene (6 bases). This CDR3 is 14 amino acids long. V lost 0 bases and J 2 bases, leaving 9 bases between the germline ends. Looked up from germline, CDR1 is SGHRS and CDR2 is YFSETQ. Written as DNA, the CDR3 is TGCGCCAGCAGCTTGGTAGCGGAGACCTACGAGCAGTACTTC. As protein: CASSLVAETYEQYF.

This CDR3 reads CASSQNSGNYNEQFF. Written as DNA, the CDR3 is TGTGCCAGCTCGCAGAATAGCGGAAACTACAATGAGCAGTTCTTC. The chain couples TRBV18 to TRBJ2-1; tentative D call: TRBD2 (6 bases). The CDR3 is 15 amino acids. Germline lookup yields CDR1 KGHSH and CDR2 LQKENI. V lost 6 bases and J lost 3, with 15 bases in between.

J is TRBJ2-7 and V is TRBV5-4, with TRBD1 matching 9 bases. The CDR3 has 15 residues. Germline values: CDR1 SGHNT, CDR2 YYREEE (reference sequence). Germline trimming cut 4 bases from V and 1 base from J; bases unmatched to any gene: 6. The CDR3 loop is CASSAQGARSYEQYF. CDR3 in DNA: TGTGCCAGCAGCGCACAGGGGGCGCGGTCCTACGAGCAGTACTTC. Filled out from reference TRBV5-4 and TRBJ2-7, the complete variable domain reads ETGVTQSPTHLIKTRGQQVTLRCSSQSGHNTVSWYQQALGQGPQFIFQYYREEENGRGNFPPRFSGLQFPNYSSELNVNALELDDSALYLCASSAQGARSYEQYFGPGTRLTVT.

V gene TRBV28 combines with J gene TRBJ2-1; 11 bases fit TRBD1. The CDR3 runs 14 residues. CDR1 is MDHEN and CDR2 is SYDVKM in the germline V gene. Trimming removed 3 bases from V and 7 bases from J; junction bases left unmatched: 2. The CDR3 loop is CASSFWDRGNEQFF. The CDR3 DNA reads TGTGCCAGCAGTTTTTGGGACAGGGGGAATGAGCAGTTCTTC.

The count of this clone is one. The V gene is TRBV4-1, the J gene TRBJ2-7; possible D gene TRBD1, 5 bases. The CDR3 loop spans 12 amino acids. V lost 5 bases and J 3 bases, leaving 8 bases between the germline ends. Germline V CDR1 and CDR2: MGHRA, YSYEKL. CDR3 amino acids: CASSMTDYEQYF. The CDR3 coding sequence is TGCGCCAGCAGCATGACAGACTACGAGCAGTACTTC.

The genes are TRBV5-4 and TRBJ2-2, with D possibly being TRBD1 or TRBD2 (5 bases each). Germline CDR1 and CDR2: SGHNT and YYREEE (reference sequence). Deletions cut 1 base from V and 5 bases from J, with 9 bases between. The CDR3 runs to 14 residues. The CDR3 coding sequence is TGTGCCAGCAGCTTGAGTGAGGGGACCGGGGAGCTGTTTTTT. It codes for CASSLSEGTGELFF. The whole variable domain, filled in from reference TRBV5-4 and TRBJ2-2, reads ETGVTQSPTHLIKTRGQQVTLRCSSQSGHNTVSWYQQALGQGPQFIFQYYREEENGRGNFPPRFSGLQFPNYSSELNVNALELDDSALYLCASSLSEGTGELFFGEGSRLTVL.

This chain joins TRBV5-4 and TRBJ1-2, with 11 positions matching TRBD1. The V segment lost 5 bases and the J segment 4 bases; nucleotides outside the gene matches: 7. CDR1 SGHNT and CDR2 YYREEE come from the germline V gene (reference sequence). The CDR3 sequence is 15 residues long. CDR3 nucleotides: TGTGCCAGCAGGCTACCGGGACAGGGGGTCTATGGCTACACCTTC. Its translation: CASRLPGQGVYGYTF.

The V gene is TRBV19, the J gene TRBJ1-2; D is uncertain. V gave up 2 bases and J gave up 6 bases, with 7 bases separating them. The CDR3 has 12 amino acids. Germline V gene lookup returns CDR1 LNHDA and CDR2 SQIVND (reference sequence). CDR3 sequence: CASSINGHGYTF. For the CDR3, the DNA is TGTGCCAGTAGTATAAATGGCCATGGCTACACCTTC.

The rearrangement uses TRBV6-1 and TRBJ2-1, with a tentative D call TRBD1 (6 bases). The CDR3 sequence is 17 residues long. The germline V gene encodes CDR1 MNHNS and CDR2 SASEGT. V was trimmed by 2 bases and J by 7 bases, leaving 21 bases between them. In nucleotides, the CDR3 is TGTGCCAGCAGTGAATATAATTTGGGGGACACCCGGAATGAGCAGTTCTTC. Translation: CASSEYNLGDTRNEQFF.

The rearrangement uses TRBV19 and TRBJ1-1; possibly TRBD1 for D (5 bases). Germline V gene sequence: CDR1 LNHDA, CDR2 SQIVND (reference sequence). V dropped 5 bases and J dropped 4 bases, with 17 bases sitting between them. CDR3 length: 15 amino acids. The CDR3 region is CASSPAGRIPTEAFF. The DNA for the CDR3 is TGTGCCAGTAGTCCCGCGGGGCGGATACCCACTGAAGCTTTCTTT.

The V and J genes are TRBV2 and TRBJ1-6, with D uncertain. This CDR3 contains 16 residues. V gave up 4 bases and J gave up 0 bases, with 10 bases separating them. Germline V gene data show CDR1 as SNHLY and CDR2 as FYNNEI. The CDR3 DNA is TGTGCCAGCAGTGGAATGGCGAGCTCCTATAATTCACCCCTCCACTTT. Protein: CASSGMASSYNSPLHF.

The rearrangement links TRBV5-4 to TRBJ1-4; no reliable D call. The V gene's germline CDR1 is SGHNT and CDR2 YYREEE (reference sequence). V gave up 1 base and J gave up 6 bases, with 16 bases separating them. The CDR3 loop spans 16 amino acids. The CDR3 DNA reads as TGTGCCAGCAGCTTGAGTTCCGCCGGGCAGGATGAAAAACTGTTTTTT. It specifies CASSLSSAGQDEKLFF.

The V and J genes are TRBV7-9 and TRBJ2-6, with D maybe TRBD2 (6 bases). The germline V gene encodes CDR1 SEHNR and CDR2 FQNEAQ (reference sequence). This CDR3 is 17 amino acids long. Deletions cut 10 bases from V and 0 bases from J, with 19 bases between. The CDR3: CATCRLALLSGANVLTF. CDR3 sequence (DNA): TGTGCCACCTGCAGGCTAGCGCTACTCTCTGGGGCCAACGTCCTGACTTTC.

The rearrangement joins TRBV19 to TRBJ2-1; possible D gene TRBD2, 5 bases. The CDR3 loop spans 12 amino acids. Germline V CDR1 and CDR2: LNHDA, SQIVND (reference sequence). Trimming removed 3 bases from V and 7 bases from J, with 7 bases in between. The CDR3 loop reads CASSIRGNEQFF. DNA of the CDR3: TGTGCCAGTAGTATTAGAGGGAATGAGCAGTTCTTC.

The V gene is TRBV6-6, the J gene TRBJ2-1; 12 nucleotides match TRBD2. The CDR3 extends over 17 amino acids. Germline CDR1 MNHNY, CDR2 SVGAGI (reference sequence). V shed 5 bases and J 3 bases; nucleotides not matched to a gene: 8. The CDR3 DNA is TGTGCCAGCAGTCCACGGACTAGCGGGAAAATCTACAATGAGCAGTTCTTC. Residues: CASSPRTSGKIYNEQFF.

The chain combines TRBV24-1 with TRBJ1-2; D is unclear. The V and J ends lost 2 bases and 2 bases respectively, with 8 bases between them. The CDR3 length is 14 residues. Germline CDR1 is KGHDR and CDR2 is SFDVKD. Here the CDR3 reads CATSDYTKNYGYTF. CDR3 DNA sequence: TGTGCCACCAGTGATTACACGAAAAACTATGGCTACACCTTC.

In its sample, this clone was seen once. The chain carries TRBV7-8 and TRBJ1-2; no reliable D call. The CDR3 length is 12 residues. The germline V gene has CDR1 SGHVS and CDR2 FQNEAQ. With 3 bases removed from V and 8 bases from J, the gap between germline ends came to 10 bases. The CDR3 protein is CASSFSGQGYTF. CDR3 coding DNA: TGTGCCAGCAGCTTCTCCGGCCAGGGCTACACCTTC.

The gene calls are TRBV9 and TRBJ2-3; 9 bases fit TRBD1. Germline V lookup: CDR1 SGDLS, CDR2 YYNGEE. V lost 3 bases and J lost 6; bases outside the gene matches: 5. CDR3 size: 14 residues. CDR3 nucleotide sequence: TGTGCCAGCAGCGGGGACAGGGTATGGGATACGCAGTATTTT. Protein product: CASSGDRVWDTQYF.

The rearrangement links TRBV10-3 to TRBJ1-1; 10 nucleotides line up with TRBD1. Trimming took 2 bases from V and 1 from J; bases not matched to a gene: 7. The CDR3 covers 17 residues. Per the germline V gene, CDR1 is ENHRY and CDR2 is SYGVKD. CDR3 loop: CAISERNRDRGNTEAFF. The CDR3 DNA reads TGTGCCATCAGTGAGAGGAACCGGGACAGGGGGAACACTGAAGCTTTCTTT.

The CDR3 reads CASSIVSQPSEQYF. CDR3 DNA: TGTGCCAGTAGTATAGTATCGCAGCCCTCCGAGCAGTACTTC. The rearrangement joins TRBV19 to TRBJ2-7; D remains unclear. Between the trimmed V and J ends, which lost 1 base and 6 bases, there was a span of 13 bases. Germline CDR1 reads LNHDA; CDR2 reads SQIVND (reference sequence). The length of the CDR3 is 14 residues.

V usage is TRBV6-4 and J usage is TRBJ2-7; D might be TRBD2 (7 bases). Trimming removed 5 bases at V and 5 bases at J, with 22 bases between. This CDR3 has 16 amino acids. Germline V lookup: CDR1 MRHNA, CDR2 SNTAGT. The CDR3 loop reads CASSSTVGGGPNEQYF. The CDR3 DNA sequence: TGTGCCAGCAGTTCTACTGTAGGGGGAGGGCCTAACGAGCAGTACTTC.

This chain links TRBV27 with TRBJ1-1, with D possibly TRBD1 on 6 matching bases. V was trimmed by 4 bases and J by 2 bases, leaving 17 bases between them. Germline lookup yields CDR1 MNHEY and CDR2 SMNVEV (reference sequence). CDR3 length equals 16 residues. CDR3 sequence reads: CASSSAGAVGNTEAFF. The CDR3 bases are TGTGCCAGCAGTTCGGCAGGGGCGGTAGGAAACACTGAAGCTTTCTTT.

The chain employs TRBV5-6 and TRBJ2-7; D is unclear. The CDR3 has 12 amino acids. Deletions cut 1 base from V and 2 bases from J, with 4 bases between. Germline V gene sequence: CDR1 SGHDT, CDR2 YYEEEE. The CDR3 is CASSLRPYEQYF. Here the CDR3 DNA reads TGTGCCAGCAGCTTGCGACCCTACGAGCAGTACTTC.

Only a few counts were recorded for this clone. The chain uses TRBV28 and TRBJ2-3, with 10 positions matching TRBD1. This CDR3 is 14 amino acids long. The V gene end was trimmed by 5 bases and the J gene end by 3 bases; junction bases not matched to a gene: 2. Germline V gene data show CDR1 as MDHEN and CDR2 as SYDVKM. The CDR3 is CASSGTGATDTQYF. The CDR3 DNA reads as TGTGCCAGCAGTGGGACAGGGGCGACAGATACGCAGTATTTT.

The rearrangement links TRBV11-2 to TRBJ2-7, with a tentative D call TRBD2 (5 bases). Trimming removed 1 base at V and 3 bases at J, with 10 bases between. The CDR3 has 14 amino acids. CDR1 and CDR2 (germline): SGHAT, FQNNGV. In DNA, the CDR3 is TGTGCCAGCAGCTTAGGGCGACTATTCTACGAGCAGTACTTC. Its protein is CASSLGRLFYEQYF.